Here is one TCR beta chain with its context. The antigen this receptor binds is unknown. No base qualities exist here, and no much larger clone lies one base off it. Trimming removed 6 bases from V and 9 bases from J; the gene matches leave 9 bases unexplained. The CDR3 runs 15 residues from the cysteine to the phenylalanine. Of the read, only the CDR3 DNA is kept; its 45 bases are in frame from base 1. As encoded in the germline V gene (reference sequence), CDR1 is LGHDT while CDR2 is YNNKEL. These data originate in a study of control samples from healthy donors and cancer patients (dated by TCRdb to about 2020). Preparation of the library involved the immunoSEQ multiplex PCR assay. TCRdb's version of the immuneACCESS table is confined to in-frame rearrangements and falls short of the full clone set. An unresolved V gene accounts for under half of the shortfall where checked; the remainder is of unknown origin. The table for this sample lists about 100,000 clones; roughly nine tenths of them were counted only once. Of the sample, 18% is held by the ten largest clones.

Sequenced input: blood. The V and J segments used are TRBV3-1 (or the pseudogene TRBV3-2) and TRBJ2-1, with 12 junctional bases fitting TRBD2. The TCR sequence derives from a woman in her 50s in good health. The nucleotides are TGTGCCAGCAGAGCGACTAGCGGGAGTGTAAGTGAGCAGTTCTTC. It translates to CASRATSGSVSEQFF.